The 9 T cell receptor beta chains presented below share a single source sample, sequenced in a study of cytomegalovirus exposure and HLA in healthy donors. 13 Jbeta primers and 60 Vbeta primers were used for the PCR. Generated by immunoSEQ multiplex PCR, the TCRdb table keeps only in-frame clones and is missing some. The sample contains some 140,000 clones, 80% to 85% of which appear only once. Sequencing input: PBMCs. These TCRs come from a male donor in good health and CMV-seropositive.

V gene TRBV7-2 combines with J gene TRBJ2-7; 10 nucleotides match TRBD2. The length of the CDR3 is 16 residues. The germline CDR1 and CDR2 sequences are SGHTA and FQGNSA. With V trimmed by 5 bases and J by 4 bases, 11 bases remained unmatched. CDR3 sequence: CASSPRFSSGGYEQYF. The DNA for the CDR3 is TGTGCCAGCAGCCCCCGGTTCTCTAGCGGGGGTTACGAGCAGTACTTC.

The rearrangement joins TRBV5-4 to TRBJ2-7, with TRBD1 matching 7 bases. After removal of 0 bases from V and 2 bases from J, the junction contained 2 bases not matched to a gene. CDR1 and CDR2 (germline): SGHNT, YYREEE (reference sequence). This CDR3 spans 14 amino acids. The CDR3 DNA reads as TGTGCCAGCAGCTTGGCGCAGGGGGCCTACGAGCAGTACTTC. This gives the protein CASSLAQGAYEQYF.

This chain connects TRBV6-5 to TRBJ2-1; 7 bases are a match to TRBD2. With V trimmed by 7 bases and J by 4 bases, 10 bases remained unmatched. Germline-derived CDR1 and CDR2 are MNHEY and SVGAGI. CDR3 length equals 15 residues. The CDR3 region is CASTPQREGYNEQFF. The CDR3 nucleotides are TGTGCCAGCACCCCTCAGAGGGAGGGATACAATGAGCAGTTCTTC.

CDR3 sequence reads: CASRGPANTGELFF. The CDR3 region has the DNA TGTGCCAGCCGCGGCCCTGCGAACACCGGGGAGCTGTTTTTT. The rearrangement links TRBV21-1 to TRBJ2-2; TRBD2, the D gene given by the table, was not confirmed from the DNA. TRBV21-1 is listed as a pseudogene. This CDR3 contains 14 residues.

The chain carries TRBV27 and TRBJ2-7; maybe TRBD2 (6 bases). V gave up 4 bases and J gave up 6 bases, with 7 bases separating them. The CDR3 has 11 amino acids. In germline, CDR1 is MNHEY, CDR2 SMNVEV (reference sequence). The CDR3 DNA reads as TGTGCCAGCAGTTCGGGAGTCGAGCAGTACTTC. It encodes CASSSGVEQYF.

The V call is TRBV29-1, the J call TRBJ2-3; TRBD2 agrees at 10 bases. Per the germline V gene, CDR1 is SQVTM and CDR2 is ANQGSEA. J was trimmed by 0 bases and V by 6 bases; bases with no gene match: 9. The CDR3 sequence is 16 residues long. Here the CDR3 DNA reads TGCAGCGTACGGACTAGCGGTGGCTCTAGCACAGATACGCAGTATTTT. Protein product: CSVRTSGGSSTDTQYF.

This clone occurred once. The chain has TRBV11-2 and TRBJ2-2; D uncertain. V lost 2 bases, J lost 5 bases, and 6 bases lay in between. There are 13 residues in the CDR3. Germline V lookup: CDR1 SGHAT, CDR2 FQNNGV. In nucleotides, the CDR3 is TGTGCCAGCAGCTTACGCGCAACCGGGGAGCTGTTTTTT. Protein: CASSLRATGELFF.

The CDR3 DNA is TGTGCCAGCAGCTCGCCGCCAGGGAGCACAGATACGCAGTATTTT. This sequence encodes CASSSPPGSTDTQYF. J is TRBJ2-3 and V is TRBV9, with D possibly being TRBD1 (5 bases). This CDR3 region has 15 residues. The germline CDR1 and CDR2 sequences are SGDLS and YYNGEE. Trimming took off 4 bases at V and 0 bases at J, with 12 bases between the two ends.

The chain recombines TRBV5-3 with TRBJ1-1; no clear D. TRBV5-3 is placed among ORFs of uncertain function. The CDR3 covers 14 residues. V was trimmed by 4 bases and J by 11 bases, leaving 21 bases between them. The CDR3 sequence is CARSTRGPPGWAFF. Here the CDR3 DNA reads TGTGCCAGAAGCACCCGCGGGCCACCGGGGTGGGCTTTCTTT.